A selection of T cell receptor beta chains follows, all from one sample in a study of patients and donors after allogeneic stem cell transplantation. One entry per CDR3 protein, called by TCRdb with MiXCR from the RT-PCR reads. The table includes 190,000 or so distinct CDR3 sequences, over 30% detected once. Sequencing used blood, either unsorted or a sorted T cell fraction (not recorded which). The receptors were gathered from a human donor who was either an allogeneic HSCT recipient or a stem cell or donor lymphocyte infusion donor (not recorded which). It is not recorded whose cells these are; they may come from a transplant donor. The CDR3 runs from the conserved cysteine through the conserved F or W. The D gene is left open where the match is weak. The size entry is marked missing in some rows and otherwise reads once, few, many or a size class.

v_call	j_call	d_call	clone_size	cdr3_nt	cdr3_aa
TRBV28	TRBJ1-5	-	few	TGTGCCAGCTCTTACAGGGAGACCCAGCATTTT	CASSYRETQHF
TRBV10-2	TRBJ1-2	-	once	TGCGCCACCCTCGGGCTGGGCTACACCTTC	CATLGLGYTF
TRBV12-3/TRBV12-4	TRBJ2-3	-	-	TGTGCCAGCAGTTTAACGGTCGGGAGCACAGATACGCAGTATTTT	CASSLTVGSTDTQYF
TRBV7-2	TRBJ1-3	-	-	TGTGCCAGCAGCAGGGGACTGAACTCTGGAAACACCATATATTTT	CASSRGLNSGNTIYF
TRBV18	TRBJ1-1	TRBD1	-	TGTGCCAGCTCACCCCGGACAGGGGCAATGGAGGAGGCTTTCTTT	CASSPRTGAMEEAFF
TRBV12-3/TRBV12-4	TRBJ1-2	-	-	TGTGCCAGCAGTCCCAGTTCAAGAGCTTATGGCTACACCTTC	CASSPSSRAYGYTF
TRBV12-3/TRBV12-4	TRBJ1-1	-	-	TGTGCCAGCAGTTTCAGTGGGAACACTGAAGCTTTCTTT	CASSFSGNTEAFF
TRBV7-6	TRBJ1-5	-	once	TGTGCCAGCAGCACGGATCTCAATCAGCCCCAGCATTTT	CASSTDLNQPQHF
TRBV11-2	TRBJ1-2	-	few	TGTGCCAGCAGCGCAGAGGGGTTTGGCTACACCTTC	CASSAEGFGYTF
TRBV12-3/TRBV12-4	TRBJ1-4	-	-	TGTGCCGGCAGTCGAAAGGCTACCTACTATGAAAAACTGTTTTTT	CAGSRKATYYEKLFF
TRBV29-1	TRBJ1-5	TRBD1	few	TGCAGCGTTGGGACAGGGGGCCAGCCCCAGCATTTT	CSVGTGGQPQHF
TRBV5-1	TRBJ2-4	-	-	TGCGCCAGCAGCTTCTACAGCGTTACCAAAAACATTCAGTACTTC	CASSFYSVTKNIQYF
TRBV24-1	TRBJ1-2	-	-	TGTGCCACCAGTGCCGGCCAGGGTTTGCGCGGCTACACCTTC	CATSAGQGLRGYTF
TRBV3-1	TRBJ2-3	-	-	TGTGCCAGCAGCCAAGAAGGGGACCCCACAGATACGCAGTATTTT	CASSQEGDPTDTQYF
TRBV4-3	TRBJ2-1	-	-	TGCGCCAGCAGCCTAGAAGGGGTCGACAATGAGCAGTTCTTC	CASSLEGVDNEQFF
TRBV6-2/TRBV6-3	TRBJ1-4	-	-	TGTGCCAGCAGGAAGACTCCCTTGGCGGGGGAAAAACTGTTTTTT	CASRKTPLAGEKLFF
TRBV29-1	TRBJ1-1	-	-	TGCAGCGTTGTCCCCTACAGGGCAGAAGCTTTCTTT	CSVVPYRAEAFF
TRBV3-1	TRBJ2-3	-	-	TGTGCCAGCAGCCAAGCATCTGGGGGCTGGGGCACAGATACGCAGTATTTT	CASSQASGGWGTDTQYF